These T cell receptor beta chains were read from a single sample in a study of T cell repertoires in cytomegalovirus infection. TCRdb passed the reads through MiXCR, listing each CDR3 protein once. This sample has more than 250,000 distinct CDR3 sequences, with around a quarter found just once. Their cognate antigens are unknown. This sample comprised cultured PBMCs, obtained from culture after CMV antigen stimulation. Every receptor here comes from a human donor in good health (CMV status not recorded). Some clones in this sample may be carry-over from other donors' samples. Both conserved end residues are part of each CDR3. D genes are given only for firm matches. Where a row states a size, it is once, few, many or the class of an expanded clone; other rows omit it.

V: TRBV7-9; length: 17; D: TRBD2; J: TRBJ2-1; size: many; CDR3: CASSTGTSGRAEDEQFF; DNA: TGTGCCAGCAGCACCGGGACTAGCGGGAGGGCCGAAGATGAGCAGTTCTTC
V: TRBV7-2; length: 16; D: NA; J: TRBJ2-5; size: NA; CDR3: CASSASVLSLGETQYF; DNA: TGTGCCAGCAGCGCGTCGGTGTTGAGCCTAGGGGAGACCCAGTACTTC
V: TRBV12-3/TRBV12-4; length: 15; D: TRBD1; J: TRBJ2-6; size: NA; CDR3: CASSGTGSGANVLTF; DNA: TGTGCCAGCAGTGGGACAGGGTCTGGGGCCAACGTCCTGACTTTC
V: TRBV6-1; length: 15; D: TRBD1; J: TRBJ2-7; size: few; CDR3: CASRDRYRIGDEQYF; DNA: TGTGCCAGCCGGGACAGATATCGGATCGGCGACGAGCAGTACTTC
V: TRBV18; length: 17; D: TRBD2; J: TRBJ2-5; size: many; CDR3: CASSPSSGGEEGETQYF; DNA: TGTGCCAGCTCACCGTCTAGCGGGGGAGAGGAGGGAGAGACCCAGTACTTC
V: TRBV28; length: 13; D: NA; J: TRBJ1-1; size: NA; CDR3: CASSEVGGTEAFF; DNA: TGTGCCAGCAGTGAAGTAGGGGGCACTGAAGCTTTCTTT
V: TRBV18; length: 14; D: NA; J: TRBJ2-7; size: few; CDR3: CASSGGDRSYEQYF; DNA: TGTGCCAGCTCAGGAGGCGACAGATCCTACGAGCAGTACTTC
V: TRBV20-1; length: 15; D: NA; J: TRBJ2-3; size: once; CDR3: CSARDAGRGGDTQYF; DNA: TGCAGTGCTAGAGACGCGGGCAGGGGTGGAGATACGCAGTATTTT
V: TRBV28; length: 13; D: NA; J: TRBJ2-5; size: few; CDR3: CASSLREAETQYF; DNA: TGTGCCAGCAGTTTACGTGAGGCGGAGACCCAGTACTTC
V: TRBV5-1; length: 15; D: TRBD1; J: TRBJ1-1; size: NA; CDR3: CASSEFRDRSTEAFF; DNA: TGCGCCAGCAGCGAATTCCGGGACAGGTCCACTGAAGCTTTCTTT
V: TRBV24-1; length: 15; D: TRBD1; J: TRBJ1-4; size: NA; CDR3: CATSDPDRGYEKLFF; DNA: TGTGCCACCAGTGATCCGGACAGGGGATATGAAAAACTGTTTTTT
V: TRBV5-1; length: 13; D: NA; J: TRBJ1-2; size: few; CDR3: CASSPGTAFGNTF; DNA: TGCGCCAGCAGTCCCGGGACTGCATTTGGCAACACCTTC
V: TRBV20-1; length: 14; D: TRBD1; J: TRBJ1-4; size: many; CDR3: CSAKATGGGEKLFF; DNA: TGCAGTGCTAAAGCGACAGGGGGAGGTGAAAAACTGTTTTTT
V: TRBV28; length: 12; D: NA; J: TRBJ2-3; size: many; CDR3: CASSPNTDTQYF; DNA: TGTGCCAGCAGCCCAAACACAGATACGCAGTATTTT
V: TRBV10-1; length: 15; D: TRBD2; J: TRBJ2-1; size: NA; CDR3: CASSGLTSGNNEQFF; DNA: TGCGCCAGCAGTGGCTTGACTAGCGGGAACAATGAGCAGTTCTTC
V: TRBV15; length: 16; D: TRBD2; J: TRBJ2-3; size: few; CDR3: CATSTIELAAPDTQYF; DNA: TGTGCCACCAGCACAATCGAACTAGCGGCTCCAGATACGCAGTATTTT
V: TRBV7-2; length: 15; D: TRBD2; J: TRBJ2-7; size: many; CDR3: CASSEDWTSGPLEYF; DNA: TGTGCCAGCAGCGAAGACTGGACTAGCGGGCCTTTGGAGTACTTC
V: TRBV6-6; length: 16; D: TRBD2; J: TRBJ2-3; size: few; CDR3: CASSFNSGTSTDTQYF; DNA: TGTGCCAGCAGTTTTAATAGCGGGACTAGCACAGATACGCAGTATTTT
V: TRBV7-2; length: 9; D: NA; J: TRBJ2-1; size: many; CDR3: CASSPLRFF; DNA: TGTGCCAGCAGCCCCTTGAGGTTCTTC
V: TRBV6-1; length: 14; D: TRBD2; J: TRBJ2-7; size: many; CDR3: CASSQGLATYEQYF; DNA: TGTGCCAGCAGTCAGGGACTAGCGACCTACGAGCAGTACTTC
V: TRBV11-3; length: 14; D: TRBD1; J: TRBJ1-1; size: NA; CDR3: CASSLETGGSEAFF; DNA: TGTGCCAGCAGCTTAGAGACAGGGGGCTCTGAAGCTTTCTTT
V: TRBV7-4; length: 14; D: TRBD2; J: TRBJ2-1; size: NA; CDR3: CANSLAGSYNEQFF; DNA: TGTGCCAACAGCTTAGCGGGAAGCTACAATGAGCAGTTCTTC
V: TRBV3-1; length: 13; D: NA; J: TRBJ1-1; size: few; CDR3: CASRQGINTEAFF; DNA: TGTGCCAGCAGGCAAGGGATTAACACTGAAGCTTTCTTT
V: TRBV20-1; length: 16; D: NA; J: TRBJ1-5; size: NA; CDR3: CSAPYGRTYSNQPQHF; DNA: TGCAGTGCTCCATACGGACGGACCTATAGCAATCAGCCCCAGCATTTT
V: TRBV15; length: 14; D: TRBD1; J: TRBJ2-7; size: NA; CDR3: CATSRGQGGREQYF; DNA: TGTGCCACCAGCAGAGGACAGGGGGGTCGCGAGCAGTACTTC
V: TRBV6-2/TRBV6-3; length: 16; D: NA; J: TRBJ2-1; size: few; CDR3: CASTKSQGSSYNEQFF; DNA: TGTGCCAGCACAAAGTCGCAGGGAAGCTCCTACAATGAGCAGTTCTTC
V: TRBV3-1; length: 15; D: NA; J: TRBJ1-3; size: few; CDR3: CASSQQQGLGNTIYF; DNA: TGTGCCAGCAGCCAACAACAGGGTCTTGGAAACACCATATATTTT
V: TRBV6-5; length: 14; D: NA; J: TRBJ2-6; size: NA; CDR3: CASSPIQGANVLTF; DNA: TGTGCCAGCAGTCCTATACAAGGGGCCAACGTCCTGACTTTC
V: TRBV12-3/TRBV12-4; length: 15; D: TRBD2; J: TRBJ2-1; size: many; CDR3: CASTLRLAEYNEQFF; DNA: TGTGCCAGCACGCTCCGACTAGCGGAATACAATGAGCAGTTCTTC
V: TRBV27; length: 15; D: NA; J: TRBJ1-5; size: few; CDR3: CASSSRTFGNQPQHF; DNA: TGTGCCAGCAGTTCCCGGACATTCGGCAATCAGCCCCAGCATTTT
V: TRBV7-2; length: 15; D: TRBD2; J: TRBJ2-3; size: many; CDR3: CASSRSSGVTDTQYF; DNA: TGTGCCAGCAGTCGCTCTAGCGGGGTCACAGATACGCAGTATTTT
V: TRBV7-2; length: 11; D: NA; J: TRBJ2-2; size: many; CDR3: CASSSVGELFF; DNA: TGTGCCAGCAGCTCAGTGGGGGAGCTGTTTTTT
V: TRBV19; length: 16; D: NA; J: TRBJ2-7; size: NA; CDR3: CASSVVGGVRSYEQYF; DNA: TGTGCCAGTAGTGTCGTCGGCGGGGTCCGCTCCTACGAGCAGTACTTC
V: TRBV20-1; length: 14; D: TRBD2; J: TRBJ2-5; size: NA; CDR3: CSASIAGAPRTQYF; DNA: TGCAGTGCTAGTATAGCGGGAGCCCCTCGGACCCAGTACTTC
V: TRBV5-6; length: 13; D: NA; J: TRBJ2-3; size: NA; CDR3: CASSPRSGDTQYF; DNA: TGTGCCAGCAGTCCACGCTCGGGGGATACGCAGTATTTT
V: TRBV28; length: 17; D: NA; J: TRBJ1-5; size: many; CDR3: CASSIQDGRYSNQPQHF; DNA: TGTGCCAGCAGTATCCAGGACGGACGATATAGCAATCAGCCCCAGCATTTT
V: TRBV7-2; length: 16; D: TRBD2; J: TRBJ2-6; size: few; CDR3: CASSLGGGAGANVLTF; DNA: TGTGCCAGCAGCTTAGGTGGGGGGGCTGGGGCCAACGTCCTGACTTTC
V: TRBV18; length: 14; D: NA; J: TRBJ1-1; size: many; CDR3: CASSEGQRQGEAFF; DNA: TGTGCCAGCTCAGAAGGGCAGCGGCAAGGTGAAGCTTTCTTT
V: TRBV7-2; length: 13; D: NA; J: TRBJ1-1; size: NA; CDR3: CASSPWENTEAFF; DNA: TGTGCCAGCAGCCCGTGGGAGAACACTGAAGCTTTCTTT
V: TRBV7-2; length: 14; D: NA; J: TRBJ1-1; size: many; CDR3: CASSAGLLNTEAFF; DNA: TGTGCCAGCAGCGCCGGACTCCTGAACACTGAAGCTTTCTTT
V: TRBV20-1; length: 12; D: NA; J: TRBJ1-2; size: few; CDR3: CSAKVGLLGYTF; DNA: TGCAGTGCTAAAGTGGGCCTCCTTGGCTACACCTTC
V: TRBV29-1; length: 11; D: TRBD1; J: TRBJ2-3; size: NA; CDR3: CSGRGRDTQYF; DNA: TGCAGCGGCAGGGGGCGAGATACGCAGTATTTT
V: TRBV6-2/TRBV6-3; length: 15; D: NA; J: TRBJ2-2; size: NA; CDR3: CASSYYAPNTGELFF; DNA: TGTGCCAGCAGTTATTATGCTCCGAACACCGGGGAGCTGTTTTTT
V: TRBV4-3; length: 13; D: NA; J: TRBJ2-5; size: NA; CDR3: CASSQDAPGQVDF; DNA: TGCGCCAGCAGCCAAGATGCGCCGGGGCAGGTTGACTTC
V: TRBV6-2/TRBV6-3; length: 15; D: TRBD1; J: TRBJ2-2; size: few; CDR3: CASSRQGLNTGELFF; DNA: TGTGCCAGCAGTCGACAGGGCCTGAACACCGGGGAGCTGTTTTTT
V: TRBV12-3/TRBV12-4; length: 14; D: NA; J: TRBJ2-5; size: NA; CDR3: CASSLVALQETQYF; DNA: TGTGCCAGCAGTTTAGTTGCCCTCCAAGAGACCCAGTACTTC
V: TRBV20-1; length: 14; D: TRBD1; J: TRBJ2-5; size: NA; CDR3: CSARTTDRGETQYF; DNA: TGCAGTGCTAGAACAACCGACAGGGGGGAGACCCAGTACTTC
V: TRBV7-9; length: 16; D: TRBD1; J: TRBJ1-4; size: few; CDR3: CASSAYFGTANEKLFF; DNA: TGTGCCAGCAGCGCATACTTCGGGACAGCAAATGAAAAACTGTTTTTT
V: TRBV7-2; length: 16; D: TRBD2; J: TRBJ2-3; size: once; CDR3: CASSTGLAGEVDTQYF; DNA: TGTGCCAGCAGCACAGGACTAGCGGGGGAAGTAGATACGCAGTATTTT
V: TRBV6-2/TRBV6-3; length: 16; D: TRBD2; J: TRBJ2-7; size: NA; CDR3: CASRRPGTSGSYEQYF; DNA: TGTGCCAGCAGACGACCTGGGACTAGCGGGTCCTACGAGCAGTACTTC
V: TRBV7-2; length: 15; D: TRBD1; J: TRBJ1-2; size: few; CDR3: CASSLVDRGNYGYTF; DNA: TGTGCCAGCAGCTTAGTAGACAGGGGAAACTATGGCTACACCTTC
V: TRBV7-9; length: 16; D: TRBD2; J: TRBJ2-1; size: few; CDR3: CASSSQDLAGDEEQFF; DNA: TGTGCCAGCAGCTCCCAAGATTTAGCGGGAGATGAGGAGCAGTTCTTC
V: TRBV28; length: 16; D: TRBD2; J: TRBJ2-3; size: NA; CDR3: CASSSPGGQITDTQYF; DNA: TGTGCCAGCAGTTCTCCGGGAGGACAAATCACAGATACGCAGTATTTT
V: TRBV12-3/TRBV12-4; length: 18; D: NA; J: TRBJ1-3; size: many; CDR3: CASSFEDPRKSSGNTIYF; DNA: TGTGCCAGCAGTTTCGAAGACCCGAGAAAGAGCTCTGGAAACACCATATATTTT
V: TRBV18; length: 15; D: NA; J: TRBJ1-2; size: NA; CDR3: CASSPPSDGNYGYTF; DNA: TGTGCCAGCTCACCTCCTTCGGACGGCAACTATGGCTACACCTTC